This TCR beta chain was obtained from a study of CD8+ T cells in alopecia areata. RNA was isolated and reverse transcribed to cDNA, the sequencing template. Assay: immunoSEQ multiplex PCR; the TCRdb copy retains only in-frame clones and omits some. The repertoire holds hundreds of thousands of clones, with 57% as singletons. From germline, CDR1 is SGHRS and CDR2 YFSETQ. Trimming took off 2 bases at V and 0 bases at J, with 8 bases between the two ends. The CDR3 extends over 14 amino acids. The sample here was CD4+ T cells sorted from blood, taken at week 0. The TCR was taken from a human donor with alopecia areata. This chain connects TRBV5-1 to TRBJ1-2, with D hard to call. Here the CDR3 reads CASSFSGANYGYTF. The CDR3 DNA reads as TGCGCCAGCAGCTTTTCCGGGGCTAACTATGGCTACACCTTC.